This TCR beta chain was captured by sequencing in a study of spatial heterogeneity in lung cancer. Whole-study context: Patients with untreated early-stage non-small cell lung cancer, numbering 55 to 75, were the donors.

TCRdb re-analysed the 5' RACE reads in MiXCR, keeping a single row per CDR3 protein. The profile shows 49,000 or so distinct CDR3 sequences, 12% of them singletons. Time point here: blood at routine non-recurrence follow-up after resection. This clonotype was counted many times. Trimming stripped 8 bases from V and 0 bases from J, with 15 bases between. CDR1 is DFQATT, CDR2 SNEGSKA, per germline (reference sequence). The CDR3 length is 14 residues. This TCR came from a male donor with early-stage non-small cell lung cancer. The chain uses TRBV20-1 and TRBJ2-3, with D possibly matching TRBD2 (6 bases). The sample here was PBMCs, taken at follow-up. This CDR3 is CSRRLLASTDTQYF. CDR3 DNA sequence: TGCAGTAGGAGACTGCTAGCGAGCACAGATACGCAGTATTTT.